This entry features one T cell receptor (beta chain) sequence. The data were taken from a study of blood T cell repertoires in COVID-19. Overall study context: COVID-19 samples from acute and convalescent phases originated in the United States, Italy and Spain. From T cells, B-cell-depleted T cells, or PBMCs came the material, which was cDNA or gDNA.

Study processing details: Amplification of reference gene primers was used by the study to estimate nucleated cell counts. Assay: immunoSEQ multiplex PCR; the TCRdb copy retains only in-frame clones and omits some. Clone size and V and J calls were adopted from that table, with D and trimming inferred from the DNA. This sample has some 200,000 clones, with 87% found just once. The receptor's source is a woman aged 18-35 years who had recovered from COVID-19. Sequences were obtained from peripheral blood.

CDR3 sequence reads: CASSQSGPPETQYF. DNA for the CDR3: TGTGCCAGCAGCCAGTCAGGGCCTCCAGAGACCCAGTACTTC. The rearrangement links TRBV3-1 (or the pseudogene TRBV3-2) to TRBJ2-5; a possible D gene is TRBD1 (5 bases). V was pared by 3 bases and J by 4 bases, with 12 bases between. In germline, CDR1 is LGHDT, CDR2 YNNKEL (reference sequence). This CDR3 spans 14 amino acids.